The 19 T cell receptor beta chains below all came from one sample that was sequenced in a study of blood T cell repertoires in COVID-19. The method was immunoSEQ multiplex PCR; TCRdb's version includes in-frame clones alone and lacks a portion of them. The data show about 220,000 clones, 80% to 90% seen once. The sequenced sample consisted of PBMCs or T cells enriched from blood (not recorded which). These receptors all come from a woman aged 50 to 60 who had been exposed to COVID-19.

This chain links TRBV19 with TRBJ2-5, with 9 bases lining up with TRBD2. The CDR3 is 14 residues long. Trimming cost V 4 bases and J 2 bases; bases outside gene matches: 2. The germline gives CDR1 LNHDA, CDR2 SQIVND (reference sequence). The CDR3 region has the DNA TGTGCCAGTAGTAGACTAGCGGATCAAGAGACCCAGTACTTC. This sequence encodes CASSRLADQETQYF.

In the case of this clone: The same CDR3 can be traced to other DNA sequences in this sample. The genes are TRBV6-5 and TRBJ1-1, with a weak D call TRBD1 (5 bases). Germline CDR1 MNHEY, CDR2 SVGAGI. The CDR3 length is 14 residues. V was shortened by 6 bases and J by 1 base, with 12 bases between the two germline ends. The CDR3 DNA sequence: TGTGCCAGCAGCTCCGGACACAAGAACACTGAAGCTTTCTTT. Translating it yields CASSSGHKNTEAFF.

The chain has TRBV7-2 and TRBJ1-1, with TRBD1 as a possible D gene (6 bases). V lost 6 bases and J lost 4, with 24 bases in between. There are 17 residues in the CDR3. CDR1 is SGHTA, CDR2 FQGNSA, per germline. The CDR3 here is CASSSQRGSRFRTEAFF. CDR3 nucleotide sequence: TGTGCCAGCAGTTCCCAAAGGGGGAGTCGCTTTCGCACTGAAGCTTTCTTT. Together with reference TRBV7-2 and TRBJ1-1, the CDR3 gives the full variable domain: GAGVSQSPSNKVTEKGKDVELRCDPISGHTALYWYRQSLGQGLEFLIYFQGNSAPDKSGLPSDRFSAERTGGSVSTLTIQRTQQEDSAVYLCASSSQRGSRFRTEAFFGQGTRLTVV.

The gene calls are TRBV12-3 or TRBV12-4 and TRBJ1-1; no definite D call. This CDR3 comprises 11 residues. V shed 6 bases and J shed 11 bases, with 13 bases lying between them. CDR3 residues: CASRKTAAAFF. CDR3 bases: TGTGCCAGCAGGAAGACGGCGGCGGCTTTCTTT.

The chain combines TRBV12-5 with TRBJ2-2, with a weak D call TRBD2 (5 bases). The CDR3 contains 16 residues. Germline values: CDR1 LGHNT, CDR2 FRNRAP. The ends were cut back, 7 bases at V and 0 bases at J, with 15 bases in the middle. CDR3 nucleotide sequence: TGTGCTAGTGTACGGACTGGACGCCCGAACACCGGGGAGCTGTTTTTT. It yields the protein CASVRTGRPNTGELFF.

Worth noting for this clone: The sample holds other DNA sequences that translate to the same CDR3. This CDR3 is CASSLEGQSNEKLFF. Here the CDR3 DNA reads TGTGCCAGCAGCTTAGAGGGACAGTCTAATGAAAAACTGTTTTTT. The chain recombines TRBV11-2 with TRBJ1-4; 7 bases line up with TRBD1. Per the germline V gene, CDR1 is SGHAT and CDR2 is FQNNGV. V was pared by 0 bases and J by 3 bases, with 1 base of the junction left unmatched. The CDR3 extends over 15 amino acids.

This clone was seen many times. The chain is built from TRBV29-1 and TRBJ2-2, with D uncertain. Per the germline V gene, CDR1 is SQVTM and CDR2 is ANQGSEA. The germline V and J ends were trimmed by 7 bases and 6 bases, with 12 bases remaining between them. The CDR3 totals 12 residues. CDR3 in DNA: TGCAGCGCCCAAGCCCCCCCCGGGGAGCTGTTTTTT. This encodes CSAQAPPGELFF.

The chain joins TRBV7-9 to TRBJ1-4; 7 positions agree with TRBD1. Trimming cost V 1 base and J 4 bases; bases outside gene matches: 3. CDR3 length: 15 amino acids. Germline CDR1 is SEHNR and CDR2 is FQNEAQ (reference sequence). The CDR3 region has the DNA TGTGCCAGCAGCTTAGGGGACAGCAGTAATGAAAAACTGTTTTTT. Amino acid sequence: CASSLGDSSNEKLFF.

V is TRBV28 and J is TRBJ2-2, with D possibly being TRBD2 (6 bases). V was clipped by 7 bases and J by 8 bases, with 8 bases between them. The CDR3 covers 11 residues. The germline gives CDR1 MDHEN, CDR2 SYDVKM. The CDR3 DNA reads TGTGCCAGCACCCGGGGGGGGGAGCTGTTTTTT. Translation gives CASTRGGELFF.

The CDR3 reads CASSSGTRGVGEQFF. CDR3 DNA sequence: TGCGCCAGCAGCTCCGGGACTAGAGGAGTGGGTGAGCAGTTCTTC. The V call is TRBV5-1, the J call TRBJ2-1, with 8 bases that match TRBD2. The ends lost 3 bases at V and 9 bases at J; junction bases unmatched: 11. CDR3 length: 15 residues. Germline V gene sequence: CDR1 SGHRS, CDR2 YFSETQ.

V and J are TRBV2 and TRBJ1-1; 9 bases match TRBD1. Germline assignment: CDR1 SNHLY and CDR2 FYNNEI. J gave up 4 bases and V 10 bases, and 13 bases lay outside the gene matches. The CDR3 has 15 amino acids. In DNA form, the CDR3 reads TGTGCCAACACTCGTAGGACAGGGGCCGGCACTGAAGCTTTCTTT. Encoded protein: CANTRRTGAGTEAFF.

A single count supports this clone. The chain couples TRBV15 to TRBJ1-4; D is ambiguous. The CDR3 totals 16 residues. V shed 0 bases and J shed 5 bases, with 13 bases lying between them. Germline V CDR1 and CDR2: LNHNV, YYDKDF (reference sequence). CDR3 bases: TGTGCCACCAGCAGAGATCGAGAAGGAGGGAATGAAAAACTGTTTTTT. Its protein is CATSRDREGGNEKLFF. The variable domain in full, with the rest retrieved from reference TRBV15 and TRBJ1-4, is DAMVIQNPRYQVTQFGKPVTLSCSQTLNHNVMYWYQQKSSQAPKLLFHYYDKDFNNEADTPDNFQSRRPNTSFCFLDIRSPGLGDTAMYLCATSRDREGGNEKLFFGSGTQLSVL.

The V call is TRBV2, the J call TRBJ1-2, with TRBD1 identical over 7 bases. The CDR3 spans 15 residues. The ends lost 7 bases at V and 2 bases at J; junction bases unmatched: 10. Germline V gives CDR1 SNHLY, CDR2 FYNNEI. The CDR3 DNA follows: TGTGCCAGCATAGGCGGGACAGTAAGGAACTATGGCTACACCTTC. This sequence encodes CASIGGTVRNYGYTF.

V usage is TRBV4-3 and J usage is TRBJ2-1; tentative D call: TRBD2 (5 bases). The CDR3 is made up of 18 amino acids. The germline gives CDR1 LGHNA, CDR2 YSLEER. Between the trimmed V and J ends, which lost 4 bases and 6 bases, there was a span of 25 bases. CDR3 coding DNA: TGCGCCAGCAGCCTCCAAAGGCCTCTAGCTATTCCATCCAATGAGCAGTTCTTC. Its protein product is CASSLQRPLAIPSNEQFF.

The rearrangement uses TRBV24-1 and TRBJ1-4; tentatively, D is TRBD1 (5 bases). The length of the CDR3 is 17 residues. The V gene's germline CDR1 is KGHDR and CDR2 SFDVKD. V was clipped by 3 bases and J by 8 bases, with 21 bases between them. In DNA, the CDR3 is TGTGCCACCAGTGATCCCCGAGCAGGGAGGGAGAAGGAAAAACTGTTTTTT. This encodes CATSDPRAGREKEKLFF.

This chain uses TRBV9 with TRBJ1-2, with a possible D match to TRBD1 (6 bases). Looked up from germline, CDR1 is SGDLS and CDR2 is YYNGEE. Deletions cut 7 bases from V and 7 bases from J, with 20 bases between. This CDR3 region has 14 residues. The CDR3 loop reads CASSGGRPRGGYTF. Here the CDR3 DNA reads TGTGCCAGCTCTGGGGGCCGTCCGAGGGGTGGCTACACCTTC.

This rearrangement joins TRBV30 to TRBJ1-2, with 8 positions matching TRBD1. The V gene end was trimmed by 8 bases and the J gene end by 6 bases; junction bases not matched to a gene: 14. This CDR3 region has 14 residues. The germline gives CDR1 GTSNPN, CDR2 SVGIG (reference sequence). The CDR3 protein is CAGTSDRALHGYTF. CDR3 nucleotide sequence: TGTGCCGGCACCTCGGACAGGGCCCTTCATGGCTACACCTTC. The full variable domain, rest sourced from reference TRBV30 and TRBJ1-2, is SQTIHQWPATLVQPVGSPLSLECTVEGTSNPNLYWYRQAAGRGLQLLFYSVGIGQISSEVPQNLSASRPQDRQFILSSKKLLLSDSGFYLCAGTSDRALHGYTFGSGTRLTVV.

The V call is TRBV28, the J call TRBJ2-3; 7 bases are a match to TRBD2. V shed 3 bases and J 4 bases; nucleotides not matched to a gene: 7. Germline lookup yields CDR1 MDHEN and CDR2 SYDVKM. This CDR3 is built from 15 residues. Here the CDR3 DNA reads TGTGCCAGCAGTTTGGGGGGGGGACTCCCAGATACGCAGTATTTT. Its translation is CASSLGGGLPDTQYF.

The V call is TRBV12-3 or TRBV12-4, the J call TRBJ2-7, with TRBD1 matching over 10 bases. Losses at the gene ends were 6 bases for V and 5 bases for J; bases not matched to a gene: 4. CDR3 size: 13 residues. CDR3 protein: CASRGTGEHEQYF. The CDR3 bases are TGTGCCAGCAGGGGGACAGGGGAGCACGAGCAGTACTTC.